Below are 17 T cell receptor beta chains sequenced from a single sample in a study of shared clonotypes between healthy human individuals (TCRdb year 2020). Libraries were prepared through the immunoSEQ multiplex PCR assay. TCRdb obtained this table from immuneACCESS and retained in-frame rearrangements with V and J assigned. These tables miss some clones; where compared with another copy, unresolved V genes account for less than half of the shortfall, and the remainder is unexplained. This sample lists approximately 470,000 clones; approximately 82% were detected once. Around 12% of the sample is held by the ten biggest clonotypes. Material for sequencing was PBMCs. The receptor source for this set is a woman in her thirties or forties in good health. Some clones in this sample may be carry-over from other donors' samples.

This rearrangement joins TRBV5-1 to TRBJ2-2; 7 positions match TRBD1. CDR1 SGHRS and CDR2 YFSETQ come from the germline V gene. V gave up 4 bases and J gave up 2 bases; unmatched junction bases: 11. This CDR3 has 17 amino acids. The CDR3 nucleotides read TGCGCCAGCAGCCCTTCACCCGACAGGGCTAACACCGGGGAGCTGTTTTTT. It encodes CASSPSPDRANTGELFF.

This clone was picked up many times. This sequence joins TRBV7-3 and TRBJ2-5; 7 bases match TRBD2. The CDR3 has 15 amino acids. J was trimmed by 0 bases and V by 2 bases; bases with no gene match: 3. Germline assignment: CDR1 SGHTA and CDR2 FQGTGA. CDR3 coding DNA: TGTGCCAGCAGCTTAGGGGGGAGGGACCAAGAGACCCAGTACTTC. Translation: CASSLGGRDQETQYF.

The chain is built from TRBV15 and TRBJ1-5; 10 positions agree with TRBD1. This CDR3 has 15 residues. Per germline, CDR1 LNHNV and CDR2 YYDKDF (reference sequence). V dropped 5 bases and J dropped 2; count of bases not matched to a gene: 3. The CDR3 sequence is CATSFGTGGNQPQHF. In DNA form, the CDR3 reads TGTGCCACCAGCTTTGGGACAGGGGGCAATCAGCCCCAGCATTTT.

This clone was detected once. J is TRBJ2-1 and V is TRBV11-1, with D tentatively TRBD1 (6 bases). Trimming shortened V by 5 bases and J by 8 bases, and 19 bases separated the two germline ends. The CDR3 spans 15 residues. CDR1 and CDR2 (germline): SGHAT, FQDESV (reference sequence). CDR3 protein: CASSPRTEGGYEQFF. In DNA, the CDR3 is TGTGCCAGCAGCCCCAGGACAGAGGGTGGCTATGAGCAGTTCTTC.

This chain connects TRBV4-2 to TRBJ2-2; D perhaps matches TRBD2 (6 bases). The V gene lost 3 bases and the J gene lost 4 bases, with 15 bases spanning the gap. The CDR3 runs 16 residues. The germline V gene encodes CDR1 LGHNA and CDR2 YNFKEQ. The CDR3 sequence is CASSHSPGLGTGELFF. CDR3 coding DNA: TGTGCCAGCAGCCACTCGCCGGGACTTGGCACCGGGGAGCTGTTTTTT.

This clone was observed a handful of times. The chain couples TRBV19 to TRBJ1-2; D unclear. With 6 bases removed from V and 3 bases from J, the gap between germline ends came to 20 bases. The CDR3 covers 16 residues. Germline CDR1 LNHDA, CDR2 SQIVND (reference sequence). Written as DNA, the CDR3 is TGTGCCAGTAGGACAAGTACGGCAGAGGTACACTATGGCTACACCTTC. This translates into CASRTSTAEVHYGYTF.

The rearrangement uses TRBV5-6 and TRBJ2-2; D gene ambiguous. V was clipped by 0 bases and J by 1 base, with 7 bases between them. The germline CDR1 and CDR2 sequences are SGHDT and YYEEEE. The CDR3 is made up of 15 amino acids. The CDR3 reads CASSLVVGNTGELFF. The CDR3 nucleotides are TGTGCCAGCAGCTTGGTTGTAGGGAACACCGGGGAGCTGTTTTTT.

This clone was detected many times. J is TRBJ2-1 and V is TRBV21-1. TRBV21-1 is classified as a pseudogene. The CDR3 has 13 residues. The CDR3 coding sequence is TGTGCCAGCAGCAATAGGGGGGCCAATGAGCAGTTCTTC. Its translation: CASSNRGANEQFF.

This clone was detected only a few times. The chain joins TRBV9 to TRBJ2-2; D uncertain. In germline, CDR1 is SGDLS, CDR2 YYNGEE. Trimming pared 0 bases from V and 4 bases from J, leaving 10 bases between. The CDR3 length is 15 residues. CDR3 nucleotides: TGTGCCAGCAGCGTAGGGACCCCCACCACCGGGGAGCTGTTTTTT. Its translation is CASSVGTPTTGELFF.

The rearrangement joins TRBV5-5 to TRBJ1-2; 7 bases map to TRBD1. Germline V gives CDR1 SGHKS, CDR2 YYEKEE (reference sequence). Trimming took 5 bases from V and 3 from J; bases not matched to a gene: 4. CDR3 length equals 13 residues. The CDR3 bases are TGTGCCAGCAGTAAAACAGGGGACTATGGCTACACCTTC. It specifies CASSKTGDYGYTF.

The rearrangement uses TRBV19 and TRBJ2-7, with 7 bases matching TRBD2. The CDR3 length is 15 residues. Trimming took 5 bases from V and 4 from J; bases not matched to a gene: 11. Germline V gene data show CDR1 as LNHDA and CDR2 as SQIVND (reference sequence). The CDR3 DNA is TGTGCCAGTAGTGCTCAACTAGCGCGAGGTTACGAGCAGTACTTC. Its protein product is CASSAQLARGYEQYF.

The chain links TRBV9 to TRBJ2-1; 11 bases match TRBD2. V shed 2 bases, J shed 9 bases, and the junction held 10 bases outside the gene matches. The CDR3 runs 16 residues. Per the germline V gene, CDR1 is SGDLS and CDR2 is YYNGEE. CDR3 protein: CASSVLPSGRIGEQFF. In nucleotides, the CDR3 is TGTGCCAGCAGCGTGTTACCTAGCGGGAGGATAGGTGAGCAGTTCTTC.

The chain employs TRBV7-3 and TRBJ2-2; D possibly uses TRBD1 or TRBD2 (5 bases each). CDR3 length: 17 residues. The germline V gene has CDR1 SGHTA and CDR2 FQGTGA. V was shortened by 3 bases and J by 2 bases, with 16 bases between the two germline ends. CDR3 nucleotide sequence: TGTGCCAGCAGCTTTTCGTCTGGGGGACCTAACACCGGGGAGCTGTTTTTT. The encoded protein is CASSFSSGGPNTGELFF.

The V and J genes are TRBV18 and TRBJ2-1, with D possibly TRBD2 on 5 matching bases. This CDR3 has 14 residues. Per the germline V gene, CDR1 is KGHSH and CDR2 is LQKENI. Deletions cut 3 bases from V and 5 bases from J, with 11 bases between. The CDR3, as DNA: TGTGCCAGCTCACCCTCATTCGGGGACAATGAGCAGTTCTTC. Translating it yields CASSPSFGDNEQFF.

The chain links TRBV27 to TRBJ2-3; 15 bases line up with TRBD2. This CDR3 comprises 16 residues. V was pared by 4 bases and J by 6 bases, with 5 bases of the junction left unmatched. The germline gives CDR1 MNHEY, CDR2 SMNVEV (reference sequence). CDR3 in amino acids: CASSSKGLAGGDTQYF. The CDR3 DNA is TGTGCCAGCAGTTCTAAGGGACTAGCGGGAGGTGATACGCAGTATTTT.

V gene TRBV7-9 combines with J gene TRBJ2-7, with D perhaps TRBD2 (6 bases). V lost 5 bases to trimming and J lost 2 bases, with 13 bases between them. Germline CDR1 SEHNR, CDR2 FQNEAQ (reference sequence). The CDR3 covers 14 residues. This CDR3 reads CASSPLGGAYEQYF. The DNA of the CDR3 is TGTGCCAGCAGCCCCCTGGGGGGTGCCTACGAGCAGTACTTC.

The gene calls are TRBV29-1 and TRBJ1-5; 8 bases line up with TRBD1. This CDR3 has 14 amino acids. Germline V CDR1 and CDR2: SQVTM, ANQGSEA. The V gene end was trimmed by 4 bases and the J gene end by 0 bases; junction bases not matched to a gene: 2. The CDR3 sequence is CSVVTGGSNQPQHF. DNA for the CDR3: TGCAGCGTTGTCACAGGGGGTAGCAATCAGCCCCAGCATTTT.